This paragraph covers one T cell receptor (beta chain) sequence. Its antigen remains unknown. These data come from a study of CD4 T cells in relation to SARS-CoV-2 and coronaviruses. Study-wide background: The restricting HLA molecule for shared crossreactive spike epitopes was mapped.

Before the COVID-19 pandemic, during about 2010-2018, CD4+ T cells were taken from unexposed donors. Naive and memory CD4+ T cells came from enriched cryopreserved PBMCs. Study-wide results and limits: No crossreactivity against non-spike viral proteins was tested here. Monoreactive clones expanded significantly more to SARS-CoV-2 than crossreactive clones did.

V shed 6 bases and J shed 0 bases, with 15 bases lying between them. Germline assignment: CDR1 SQVTM and CDR2 ANQGSEA. The CDR3 totals 15 residues. Data came from immunoSEQ multiplex PCR; TCRdb stores just in-frame clones and leaves some out. The sample consists of some 70,000 clones, approximately 93% of them appearing once. The sample taken for sequencing was naive CD4+ T cells from PBMCs. Subset of the sample: naive CD4+ T cells isolated by negative enrichment. The chain uses TRBV29-1 and TRBJ1-5; D perhaps matches TRBD1 (6 bases). This receptor was identified in a human donor in good health. The CDR3 bases are TGCAGCGTGCTAACGCGGGACAATAGCAATCAGCCCCAGCATTTT. It is translated as CSVLTRDNSNQPQHF.